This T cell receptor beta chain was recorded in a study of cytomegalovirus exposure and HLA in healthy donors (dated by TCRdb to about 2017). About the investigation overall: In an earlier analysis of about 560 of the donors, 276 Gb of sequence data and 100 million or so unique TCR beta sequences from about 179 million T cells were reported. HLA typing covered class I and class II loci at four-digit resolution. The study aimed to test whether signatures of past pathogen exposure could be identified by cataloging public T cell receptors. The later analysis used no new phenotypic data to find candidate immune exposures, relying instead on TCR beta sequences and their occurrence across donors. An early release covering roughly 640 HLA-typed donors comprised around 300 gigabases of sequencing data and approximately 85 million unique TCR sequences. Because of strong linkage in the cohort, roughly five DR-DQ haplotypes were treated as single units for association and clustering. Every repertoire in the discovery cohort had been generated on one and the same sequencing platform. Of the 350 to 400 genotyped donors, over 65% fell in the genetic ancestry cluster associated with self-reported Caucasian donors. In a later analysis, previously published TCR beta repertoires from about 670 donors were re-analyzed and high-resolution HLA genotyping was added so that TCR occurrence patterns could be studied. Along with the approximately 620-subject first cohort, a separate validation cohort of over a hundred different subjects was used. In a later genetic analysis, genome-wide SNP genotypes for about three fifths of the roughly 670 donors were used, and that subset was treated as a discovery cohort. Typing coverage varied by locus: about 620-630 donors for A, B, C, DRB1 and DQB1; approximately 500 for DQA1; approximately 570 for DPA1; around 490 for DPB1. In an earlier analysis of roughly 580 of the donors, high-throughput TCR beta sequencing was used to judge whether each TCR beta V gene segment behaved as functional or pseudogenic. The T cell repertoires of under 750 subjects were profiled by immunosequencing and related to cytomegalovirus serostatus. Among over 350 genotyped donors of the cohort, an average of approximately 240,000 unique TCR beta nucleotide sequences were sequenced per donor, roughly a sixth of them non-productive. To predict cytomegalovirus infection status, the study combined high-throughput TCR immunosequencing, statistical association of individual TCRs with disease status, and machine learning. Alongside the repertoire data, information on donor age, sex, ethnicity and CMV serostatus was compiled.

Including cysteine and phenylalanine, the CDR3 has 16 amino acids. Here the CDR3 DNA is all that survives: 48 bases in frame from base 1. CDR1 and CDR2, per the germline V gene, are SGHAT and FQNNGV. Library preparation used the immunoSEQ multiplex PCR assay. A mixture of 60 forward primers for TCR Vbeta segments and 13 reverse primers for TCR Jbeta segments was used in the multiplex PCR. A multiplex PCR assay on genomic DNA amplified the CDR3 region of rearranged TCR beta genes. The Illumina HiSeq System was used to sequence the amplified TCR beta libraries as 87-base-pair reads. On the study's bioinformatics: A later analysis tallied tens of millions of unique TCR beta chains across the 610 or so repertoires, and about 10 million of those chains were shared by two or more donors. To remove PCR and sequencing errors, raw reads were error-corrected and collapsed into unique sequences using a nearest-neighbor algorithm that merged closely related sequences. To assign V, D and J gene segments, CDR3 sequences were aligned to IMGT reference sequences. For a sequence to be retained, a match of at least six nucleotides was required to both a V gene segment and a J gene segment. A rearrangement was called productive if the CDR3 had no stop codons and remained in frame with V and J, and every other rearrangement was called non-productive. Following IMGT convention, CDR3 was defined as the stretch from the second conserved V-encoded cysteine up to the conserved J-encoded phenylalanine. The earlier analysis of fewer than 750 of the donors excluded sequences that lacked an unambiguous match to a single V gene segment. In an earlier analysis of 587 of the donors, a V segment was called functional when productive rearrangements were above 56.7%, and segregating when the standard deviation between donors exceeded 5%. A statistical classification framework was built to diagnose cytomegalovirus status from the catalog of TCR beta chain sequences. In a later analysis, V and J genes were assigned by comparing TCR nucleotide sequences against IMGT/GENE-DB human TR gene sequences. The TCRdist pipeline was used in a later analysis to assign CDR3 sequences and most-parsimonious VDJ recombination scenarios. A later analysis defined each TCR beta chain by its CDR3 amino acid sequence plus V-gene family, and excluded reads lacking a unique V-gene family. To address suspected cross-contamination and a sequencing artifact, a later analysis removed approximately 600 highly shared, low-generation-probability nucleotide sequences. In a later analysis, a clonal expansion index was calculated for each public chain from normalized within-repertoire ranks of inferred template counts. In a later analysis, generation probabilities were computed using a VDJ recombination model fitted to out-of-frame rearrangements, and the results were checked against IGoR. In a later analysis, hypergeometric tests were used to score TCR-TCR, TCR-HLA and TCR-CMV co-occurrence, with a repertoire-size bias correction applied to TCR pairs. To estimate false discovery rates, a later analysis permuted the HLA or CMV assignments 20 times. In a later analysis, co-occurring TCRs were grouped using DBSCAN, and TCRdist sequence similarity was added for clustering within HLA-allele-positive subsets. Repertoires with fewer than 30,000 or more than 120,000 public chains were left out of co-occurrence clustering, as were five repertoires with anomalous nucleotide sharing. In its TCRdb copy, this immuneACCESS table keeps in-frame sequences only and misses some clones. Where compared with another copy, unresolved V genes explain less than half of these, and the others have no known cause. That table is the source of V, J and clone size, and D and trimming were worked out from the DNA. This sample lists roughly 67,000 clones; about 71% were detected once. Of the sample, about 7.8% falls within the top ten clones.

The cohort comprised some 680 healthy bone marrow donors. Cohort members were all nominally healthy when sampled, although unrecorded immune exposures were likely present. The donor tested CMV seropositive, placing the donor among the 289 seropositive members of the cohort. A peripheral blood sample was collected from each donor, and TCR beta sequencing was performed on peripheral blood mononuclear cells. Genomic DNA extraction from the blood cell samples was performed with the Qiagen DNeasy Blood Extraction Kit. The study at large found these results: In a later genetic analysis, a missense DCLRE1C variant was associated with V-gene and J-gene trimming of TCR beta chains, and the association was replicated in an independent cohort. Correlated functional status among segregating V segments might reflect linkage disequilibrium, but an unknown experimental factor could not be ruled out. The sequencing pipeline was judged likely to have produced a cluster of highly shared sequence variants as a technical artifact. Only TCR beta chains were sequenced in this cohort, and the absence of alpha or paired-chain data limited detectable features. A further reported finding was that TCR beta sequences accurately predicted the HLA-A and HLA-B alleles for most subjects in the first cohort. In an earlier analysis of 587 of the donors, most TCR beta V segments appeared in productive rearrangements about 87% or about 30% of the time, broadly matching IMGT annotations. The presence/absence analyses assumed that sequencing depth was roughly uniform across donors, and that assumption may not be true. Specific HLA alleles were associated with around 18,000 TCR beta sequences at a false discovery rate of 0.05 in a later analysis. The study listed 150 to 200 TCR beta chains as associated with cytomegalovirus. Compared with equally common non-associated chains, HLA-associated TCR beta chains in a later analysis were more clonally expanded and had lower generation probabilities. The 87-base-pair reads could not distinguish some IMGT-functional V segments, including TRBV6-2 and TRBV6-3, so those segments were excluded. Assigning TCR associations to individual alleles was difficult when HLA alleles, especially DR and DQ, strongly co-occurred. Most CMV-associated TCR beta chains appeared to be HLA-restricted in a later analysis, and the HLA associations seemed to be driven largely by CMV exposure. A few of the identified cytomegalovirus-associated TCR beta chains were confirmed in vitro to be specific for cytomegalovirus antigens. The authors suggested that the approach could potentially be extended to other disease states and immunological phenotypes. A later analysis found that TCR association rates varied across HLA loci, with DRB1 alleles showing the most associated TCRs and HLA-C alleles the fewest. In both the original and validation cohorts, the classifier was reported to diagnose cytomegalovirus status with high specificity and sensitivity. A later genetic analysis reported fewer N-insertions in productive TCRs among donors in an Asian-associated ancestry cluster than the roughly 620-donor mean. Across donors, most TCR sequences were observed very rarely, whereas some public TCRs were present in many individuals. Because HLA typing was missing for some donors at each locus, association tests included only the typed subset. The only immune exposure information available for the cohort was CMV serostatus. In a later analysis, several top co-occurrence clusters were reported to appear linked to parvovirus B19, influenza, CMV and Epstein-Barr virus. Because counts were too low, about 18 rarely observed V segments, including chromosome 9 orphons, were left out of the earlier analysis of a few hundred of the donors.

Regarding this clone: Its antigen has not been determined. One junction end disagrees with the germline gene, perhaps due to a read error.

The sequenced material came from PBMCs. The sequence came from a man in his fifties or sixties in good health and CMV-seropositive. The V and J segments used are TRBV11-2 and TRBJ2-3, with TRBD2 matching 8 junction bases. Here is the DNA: TGTGCCAGCAGCTCAGCGGGGGAGGTTAGCACAAATACGCAGTATTTT. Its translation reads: CASSSAGEVSTNTQYF.